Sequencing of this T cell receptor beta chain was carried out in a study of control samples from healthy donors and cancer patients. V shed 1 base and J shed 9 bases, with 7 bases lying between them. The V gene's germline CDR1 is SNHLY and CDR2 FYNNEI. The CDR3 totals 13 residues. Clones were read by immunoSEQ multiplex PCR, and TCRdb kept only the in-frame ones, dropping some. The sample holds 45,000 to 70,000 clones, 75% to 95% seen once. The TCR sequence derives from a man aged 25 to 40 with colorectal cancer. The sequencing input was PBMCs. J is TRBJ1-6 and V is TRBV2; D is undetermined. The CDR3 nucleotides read TGTGCCAGCAGTGAAGGCAGCTCTTCACCCCTCCACTTT. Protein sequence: CASSEGSSSPLHF. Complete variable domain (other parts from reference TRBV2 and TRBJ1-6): EPEVTQTPSHQVTQMGQEVILRCVPISNHLYFYWYRQILGQKVEFLVSFYNNEISEKSEIFDDQFSVERPDGSNFTLKIRSTKLEDSAMYFCASSEGSSSPLHFGNGTRLTVT.